This T cell receptor (beta chain) is from a study of neoadjuvant anti-PD-1 for oral cavity cancer. Study-level information: Non-progressing patients received a fourth nivolumab dose near day 43, then surgery on days 50-56.

Measured with immunoSEQ multiplex PCR; TCRdb has only the in-frame clones, and not every one. This table has about 25,000 clones, about 25% appearing once. Trimming took 5 bases from V and 3 from J, leaving 11 bases between them. From germline, CDR1 is SGHTA and CDR2 FQGNSA. The CDR3 runs 13 residues. This clone was detected a few times. Time point of the sample: after neoadjuvant nivolumab, at surgical resection. Sequencing was performed on tumor tissue, taken after nivolumab (anti-PD-1) treatment. The receptor's source is a person aged 35 to 85 with oral cavity squamous cell carcinoma. The rearrangement links TRBV7-2 to TRBJ2-7, with D unclear. The CDR3 loop reads CASSLGNDYEQYF. The CDR3 DNA follows: TGTGCCAGCAGCCTCGGCAACGACTACGAGCAGTACTTC.